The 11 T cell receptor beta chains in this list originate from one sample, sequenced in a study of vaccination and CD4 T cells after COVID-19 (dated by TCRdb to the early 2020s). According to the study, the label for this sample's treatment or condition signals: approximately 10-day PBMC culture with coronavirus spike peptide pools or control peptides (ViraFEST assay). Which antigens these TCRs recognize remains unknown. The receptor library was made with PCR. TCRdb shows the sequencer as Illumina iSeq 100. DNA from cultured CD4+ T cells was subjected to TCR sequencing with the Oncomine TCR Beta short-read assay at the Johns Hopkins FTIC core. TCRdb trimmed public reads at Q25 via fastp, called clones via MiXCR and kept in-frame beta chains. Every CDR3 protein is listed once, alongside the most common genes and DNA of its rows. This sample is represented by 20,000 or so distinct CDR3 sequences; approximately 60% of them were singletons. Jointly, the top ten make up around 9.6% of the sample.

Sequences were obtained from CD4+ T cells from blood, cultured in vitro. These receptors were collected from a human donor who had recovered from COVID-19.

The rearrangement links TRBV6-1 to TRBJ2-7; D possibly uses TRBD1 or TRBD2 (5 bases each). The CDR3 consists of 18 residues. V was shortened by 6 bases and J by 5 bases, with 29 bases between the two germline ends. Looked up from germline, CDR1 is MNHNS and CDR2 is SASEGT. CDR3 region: CASRRQRSGTARGNEQYF. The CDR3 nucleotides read TGTGCCAGCAGAAGACAACGTTCCGGGACCGCCCGAGGGAACGAGCAGTACTTC.

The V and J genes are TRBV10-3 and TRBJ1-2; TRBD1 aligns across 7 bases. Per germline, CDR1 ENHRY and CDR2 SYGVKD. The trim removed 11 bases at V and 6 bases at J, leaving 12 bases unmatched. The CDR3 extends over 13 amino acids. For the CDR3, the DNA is TGTGCCGCCTCAGCAGGACAGGAGGATGGCTACACCTTC. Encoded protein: CAASAGQEDGYTF.

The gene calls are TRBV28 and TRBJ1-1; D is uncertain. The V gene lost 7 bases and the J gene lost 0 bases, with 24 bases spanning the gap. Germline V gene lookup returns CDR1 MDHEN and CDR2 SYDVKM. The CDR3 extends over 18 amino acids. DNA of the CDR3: TGTGCCAGCATTTCTAAACGACACCCACCGGTAATGAACACTGAAGCTTTCTTT. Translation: CASISKRHPPVMNTEAFF.

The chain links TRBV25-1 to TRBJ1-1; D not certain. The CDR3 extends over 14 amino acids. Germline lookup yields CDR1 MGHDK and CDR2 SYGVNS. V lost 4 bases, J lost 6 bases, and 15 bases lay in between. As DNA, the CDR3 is TGTGCCAGCAGTGCAAATTTAGTATGGGCTGAAGCTTTCTTT. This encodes CASSANLVWAEAFF.

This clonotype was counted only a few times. The CDR3 spells CASSSPPGQTYYEQYF. In DNA form, the CDR3 reads TGTGCCAGCAGCTCCCCCCCGGGACAAACTTACTACGAGCAGTACTTC. The V call is TRBV11-2, the J call TRBJ2-7, with a possible D match to TRBD1 (6 bases). The V gene's germline CDR1 is SGHAT and CDR2 FQNNGV. V was trimmed by 4 bases and J by 3 bases, leaving 19 bases between them. The CDR3 is 16 residues long.

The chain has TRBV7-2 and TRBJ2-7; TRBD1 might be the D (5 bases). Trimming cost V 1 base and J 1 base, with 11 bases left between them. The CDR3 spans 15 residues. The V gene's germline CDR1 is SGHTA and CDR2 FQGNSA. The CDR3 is CASSLEPQGSYEQYF. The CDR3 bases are TGTGCCAGCAGCTTAGAACCTCAGGGTTCCTACGAGCAGTACTTC.

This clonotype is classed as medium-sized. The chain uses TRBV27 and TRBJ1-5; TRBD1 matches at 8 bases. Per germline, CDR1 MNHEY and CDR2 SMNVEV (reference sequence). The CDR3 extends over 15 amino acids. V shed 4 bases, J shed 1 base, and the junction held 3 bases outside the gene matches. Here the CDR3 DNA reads TGTGCCAGCAGTTCACAGGGGGAAAGCAATCAGCCCCAGCATTTT. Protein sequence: CASSSQGESNQPQHF.

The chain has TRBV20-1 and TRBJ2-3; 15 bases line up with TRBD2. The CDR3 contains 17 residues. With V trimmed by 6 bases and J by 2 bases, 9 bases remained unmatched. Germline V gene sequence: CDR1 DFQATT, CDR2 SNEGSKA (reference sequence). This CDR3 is CSATGLAGGVNTDTQYF. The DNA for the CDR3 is TGCAGTGCCACGGGACTAGCGGGGGGTGTAAACACAGATACGCAGTATTTT.

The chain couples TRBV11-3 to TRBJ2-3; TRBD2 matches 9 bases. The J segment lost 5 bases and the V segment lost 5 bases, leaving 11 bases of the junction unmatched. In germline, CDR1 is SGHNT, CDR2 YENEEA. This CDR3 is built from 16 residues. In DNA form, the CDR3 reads TGTGCCAGCAGCAACAACCCGGGACTAGCAGTAGATACGCAGTATTTT. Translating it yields CASSNNPGLAVDTQYF.

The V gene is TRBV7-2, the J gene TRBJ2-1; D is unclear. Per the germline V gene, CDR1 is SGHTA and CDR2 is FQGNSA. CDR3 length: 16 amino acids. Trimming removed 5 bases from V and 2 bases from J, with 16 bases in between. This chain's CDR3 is CASSPTTPATYNEQFF. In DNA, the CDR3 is TGTGCCAGCAGCCCCACGACCCCGGCAACCTACAATGAGCAGTTCTTC.

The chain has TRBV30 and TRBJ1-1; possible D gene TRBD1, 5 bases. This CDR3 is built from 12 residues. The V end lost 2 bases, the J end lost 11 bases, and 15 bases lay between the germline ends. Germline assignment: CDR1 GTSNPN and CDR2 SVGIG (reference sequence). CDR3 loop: CAWSTSGMRAFF. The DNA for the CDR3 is TGTGCCTGGAGTACGTCAGGGATGCGCGCTTTCTTT.